This T cell receptor (beta chain) is from a study of T cell responses to AZD1222 COVID-19 vaccine. Findings and limits, study-wide: It was only six AZD1222 recipients who were seropositive at baseline. Per reports, nearly half of all spike-specific TCRs target regions that are unmutated in variants. Spike-specific TCR breadth and depth grew following two AZD1222 doses. Spike-wide coverage was observed for vaccine-associated CD4 TCRs, with dominant responses at 160-218 and 743-854.

Deletions cut 4 bases from V and 2 bases from J, with 8 bases between. Per germline, CDR1 KGHDR and CDR2 SFDVKD. The CDR3 sequence is 13 residues long. Sequenced by immunoSEQ multiplex PCR; TCRdb stores in-frame clones only, minus some. The top ten clones hold around 5.9% of a sample with fewer than 110,000 clones, just over 90% of them seen once. As regards this clone: Its antigen is unidentified.

This chain links TRBV24-1 with TRBJ2-7; D remains ambiguous. The sequence was obtained from an adult who received the AZD1222 COVID-19 vaccine. Here the sequenced sample was peripheral blood, taken 28 days after the second AZD1222 dose. In DNA, the CDR3 is TGTGCCACCAGTGAGGACGACCCCTACGAGCAGTACTTC. Protein: CATSEDDPYEQYF.